This is a list of T cell receptor beta chains from one sample in a study of cytomegalovirus exposure and HLA in healthy donors. TCRdb's table, derived via immunoSEQ multiplex PCR, lists solely in-frame clones and lacks some. This sample has 75,000 to 90,000 clones, with roughly 79% found just once. The material sequenced was PBMCs. These TCRs come from a male donor in good health and CMV-seropositive. The CDR3 runs from the conserved cysteine through the conserved F or W. The D gene is left open where the match is weak. Rows may omit the clone size; those that give it use once, few, many or a size class.

cdr3_aa,cdr3_nt,v_call,clone_size,d_call,j_call
CASRPTGEGDNEQFF,TGTGCCAGCAGGCCTACAGGGGAAGGAGACAATGAGCAGTTCTTC,TRBV28,NA,TRBD1,TRBJ2-1
CASLRWNQPQHF,TGTGCCAGCCTGAGGTGGAATCAGCCCCAGCATTTT,TRBV25-1,NA,NA,TRBJ1-5
CASTLLAGGDTGELFF,TGTGCCAGCACCCTCCTAGCGGGAGGGGACACCGGGGAGCTGTTTTTT,TRBV27,NA,TRBD2,TRBJ2-2
CASSLTFGQGGNYGYTF,TGTGCCAGCAGCCTGACGTTCGGGCAGGGCGGAAACTATGGCTACACCTTC,TRBV7-9,NA,NA,TRBJ1-2
CASTVDSQETQYF,TGTGCCAGCACCGTCGACTCACAAGAGACCCAGTACTTC,TRBV7-9,NA,NA,TRBJ2-5
CASSPTVSRGTYNEQFF,TGTGCCAGCAGCCCCACGGTGTCTAGGGGTACCTACAATGAGCAGTTCTTC,TRBV7-9,NA,NA,TRBJ2-1
CASSPPGVAYEQYF,TGTGCCAGCTCACCACCGGGCGTGGCCTACGAGCAGTACTTC,TRBV18,NA,NA,TRBJ2-7
CASSSGIRTDTQYF,TGTGCCAGCAGCTCCGGGATTCGCACAGATACGCAGTATTTT,TRBV5-4,once,NA,TRBJ2-3
CASSLSDRGTLYTF,TGTGCCAGCAGCCTATCGGACAGGGGGACGCTCTACACCTTC,TRBV7-8,once,TRBD1,TRBJ1-2
CASSRRFNSYNSPLHF,TGCGCCAGCAGCCGTAGATTTAACTCCTATAATTCACCCCTCCACTTT,TRBV4-1,NA,NA,TRBJ1-6
CASSPVDLGRPQHF,TGTGCCAGCTCACCGGTCGACTTGGGGAGGCCCCAGCATTTT,TRBV18,once,NA,TRBJ1-5
CASSQRDRANEKLFF,TGCGCCAGCAGCCAACGGGACAGGGCAAATGAAAAACTGTTTTTT,TRBV4-1,NA,TRBD1,TRBJ1-4
CASSQLIGLAFFYEQYF,TGCGCCAGCAGCCAACTTATAGGACTAGCGTTTTTCTACGAGCAGTACTTC,TRBV4-1,NA,TRBD2,TRBJ2-7
CAWTQGTGYGYTF,TGTGCCTGGACACAGGGGACAGGCTATGGCTACACCTTC,TRBV30,NA,TRBD1,TRBJ1-2
CASSEGLAGTGELFF,TGTGCCAGCAGCGAGGGACTAGCCGGCACCGGGGAGCTGTTTTTT,TRBV7-9,NA,TRBD2,TRBJ2-2
CASSLYGQGPDTQYF,TGTGCCAGCAGTTTATACGGGCAGGGGCCAGATACGCAGTATTTT,TRBV27,NA,NA,TRBJ2-3
CASSSRDRGLAGELFF,TGCGCCAGCAGCAGCCGGGACAGGGGGCTCGCCGGGGAGCTGTTTTTT,TRBV4-1,NA,TRBD1,TRBJ2-2
CASSAQEGYTF,TGTGCCAGCAGCGCTCAGGAAGGCTACACCTTC,TRBV9,NA,NA,TRBJ1-2
CASSAGLANYEQYF,TGCGCCAGCAGCGCGGGACTAGCGAACTACGAGCAGTACTTC,TRBV5-1,NA,TRBD2,TRBJ2-7
CASSQEVREGRFHNEQFF,TGCGCCAGCAGCCAAGAGGTTCGGGAGGGCCGTTTTCACAATGAGCAGTTCTTC,TRBV4-1,NA,TRBD2,TRBJ2-1
CASNSPNTGELFF,TGTGCCAGCAACTCTCCGAACACCGGGGAGCTGTTTTTT,TRBV28,NA,NA,TRBJ2-2
CASSFQNEQFF,TGTGCCAGCAGCTTCCAGAATGAGCAGTTCTTC,TRBV7-9,NA,NA,TRBJ2-1
CASRSLAPLNEQFF,TGTGCCAGCAGGTCTCTAGCGCCCCTCAATGAGCAGTTCTTC,TRBV7-9,NA,NA,TRBJ2-1
CASSPQGIYEQYF,TGTGCCAGCAGCCCCCAGGGGATCTACGAGCAGTACTTC,TRBV11-2,NA,NA,TRBJ2-7